The rows below give T cell receptor beta chains drawn from one sample of a study of sequential checkpoint blockade in melanoma. Clones were read by immunoSEQ multiplex PCR, and TCRdb kept only the in-frame ones, dropping some. Of some 30,000 clones in the sample, approximately 86% were seen once. The sample consisted of CD8+ T cells sorted from blood (inferred from file names), taken from a patient given nivolumab and ipilimumab in sequence. The receptors come from a human donor with melanoma. The CDR3 runs from the conserved cysteine through the conserved F or W. Fields, in order: D gene, J gene, clone size, V gene, CDR3 protein, CDR3 DNA. D genes are given only for firm matches. The listing skips clone size in some rows; elsewhere it reads once, few, many or a size class.

d_gene: NA; j_gene: TRBJ2-7; abundance: NA; v_gene: TRBV7-8; CDR3aa: CASSPTTEGLPGSYEQYF; CDR3nt: TGTGCCAGCAGCCCCACTACGGAGGGCCTCCCGGGCTCCTACGAGCAGTACTTC
d_gene: TRBD1; j_gene: TRBJ1-1; abundance: NA; v_gene: TRBV5-4; CDR3aa: CASSPHDGQGATEAFF; CDR3nt: TGTGCCAGCAGCCCACATGACGGACAGGGGGCTACTGAAGCTTTCTTT
d_gene: NA; j_gene: TRBJ2-3; abundance: NA; v_gene: TRBV7-3; CDR3aa: CASSPSDIASTDTQYF; CDR3nt: TGTGCCAGCAGCCCCTCGGACATCGCTAGCACAGATACGCAGTATTTT
d_gene: NA; j_gene: TRBJ2-7; abundance: NA; v_gene: TRBV28; CDR3aa: CASSPRQFPLWYF; CDR3nt: TGTGCCAGCAGTCCTCGACAGTTCCCCCTCTGGTACTTC
d_gene: NA; j_gene: TRBJ2-5; abundance: NA; v_gene: TRBV7-9; CDR3aa: CASSLAGGQETQYF; CDR3nt: TGTGCCAGCAGCTTAGCAGGGGGCCAAGAGACCCAGTACTTC
d_gene: NA; j_gene: TRBJ2-7; abundance: NA; v_gene: TRBV2; CDR3aa: CASRDGTYEQYF; CDR3nt: TGTGCCAGCAGGGACGGGACCTACGAGCAGTACTTC
d_gene: TRBD1; j_gene: TRBJ1-1; abundance: once; v_gene: TRBV18; CDR3aa: CASSPEEGQGDFYTEAFF; CDR3nt: TGTGCCAGCTCACCGGAAGAGGGACAGGGGGATTTTTACACTGAAGCTTTCTTT
d_gene: TRBD2; j_gene: TRBJ2-4; abundance: NA; v_gene: TRBV19; CDR3aa: CASSIVLAGVKNIQYF; CDR3nt: TGTGCCAGTAGTATTGTACTAGCGGGAGTCAAAAACATTCAGTACTTC
d_gene: NA; j_gene: TRBJ1-5; abundance: NA; v_gene: TRBV19; CDR3aa: CASSIMRGSNQPQHF; CDR3nt: TGTGCCAGTAGTATAATGAGGGGGAGCAATCAGCCCCAGCATTTT
d_gene: NA; j_gene: TRBJ1-4; abundance: NA; v_gene: TRBV4-3; CDR3aa: CASSPRDATPNEKLFF; CDR3nt: TGCGCCAGCAGCCCCCGGGATGCCACTCCTAATGAAAAACTGTTTTTT
d_gene: TRBD1; j_gene: TRBJ2-7; abundance: NA; v_gene: TRBV29-1; CDR3aa: CSVDTGGGYEQYF; CDR3nt: TGCAGCGTTGATACAGGGGGCGGCTACGAGCAGTACTTC
d_gene: NA; j_gene: TRBJ2-1; abundance: few; v_gene: TRBV5-1; CDR3aa: CASSLHREGEQFF; CDR3nt: TGCGCCAGCAGCTTGCACAGGGAGGGTGAGCAGTTCTTC
d_gene: TRBD1; j_gene: TRBJ2-7; abundance: NA; v_gene: TRBV10-1; CDR3aa: CASSGYRGTYEQYF; CDR3nt: TGCGCCAGCAGTGGCTACAGGGGAACCTACGAGCAGTACTTC
d_gene: TRBD1; j_gene: TRBJ2-7; abundance: NA; v_gene: TRBV11-2; CDR3aa: CASSSRGLGQVLSYEQYF; CDR3nt: TGTGCCAGCAGCTCCAGAGGATTGGGACAGGTCCTATCCTACGAGCAGTACTTC
d_gene: TRBD1; j_gene: TRBJ2-5; abundance: few; v_gene: TRBV27; CDR3aa: CASSIDTGGRETQYF; CDR3nt: TGTGCCAGCAGCATTGACACAGGGGGAAGGGAGACCCAGTACTTC
d_gene: TRBD1; j_gene: TRBJ2-2; abundance: NA; v_gene: TRBV4-1; CDR3aa: CASSQEPGTGETGELFF; CDR3nt: TGCGCCAGCAGCCAAGAGCCTGGGACAGGGGAGACCGGGGAGCTGTTTTTT
d_gene: NA; j_gene: TRBJ1-1; abundance: once; v_gene: TRBV6-6; CDR3aa: CATITVGAYIKAFF; CDR3nt: TGTGCCACCATAACGGTGGGGGCATACATAAAAGCTTTCTTT
d_gene: NA; j_gene: TRBJ2-7; abundance: NA; v_gene: TRBV27; CDR3aa: CASSRTALTTYEQYF; CDR3nt: TGTGCCAGCAGCCGGACAGCCCTTACTACCTACGAGCAGTACTTC
d_gene: NA; j_gene: TRBJ1-2; abundance: NA; v_gene: TRBV6-5; CDR3aa: CASSYSPGMDGYTF; CDR3nt: TGTGCCAGCAGTTACAGCCCAGGGATGGATGGCTACACCTTC
d_gene: TRBD1; j_gene: TRBJ2-7; abundance: NA; v_gene: TRBV19; CDR3aa: CASSTDRGLPYEQYF; CDR3nt: TGTGCCAGTAGTACCGACAGGGGCCTACCCTACGAGCAGTACTTC
d_gene: NA; j_gene: TRBJ2-7; abundance: NA; v_gene: TRBV4-1; CDR3aa: CASSQVEGSEQYF; CDR3nt: TGCGCCAGCAGCCAAGTTGAGGGTAGTGAGCAGTACTTC
d_gene: TRBD2; j_gene: TRBJ2-7; abundance: NA; v_gene: TRBV5-1; CDR3aa: CASSWPRGGSHEQYF; CDR3nt: TGCGCCAGCAGCTGGCCCCGCGGGGGTAGCCACGAGCAGTACTTC
d_gene: NA; j_gene: TRBJ2-2; abundance: NA; v_gene: TRBV6-6; CDR3aa: CASSYSPEVAGELFF; CDR3nt: TGTGCCAGCAGTTACTCGCCGGAGGTCGCCGGGGAGCTGTTTTTT